This T cell receptor (beta chain) was recorded in a study of shared clonotypes between healthy human individuals. As for the study in general: Three CD4 naive, three CD4 memory, two CD8 naive and one CD8 memory plate were used per donor.

Libraries were prepared by immunoSEQ multiplex PCR; TCRdb keeps only in-frame clonotypes and omits some of them. The table records 190,000 or so clones, 90% to 95% of them present only once. Healthy HIV-negative adults without recent acute infections or vaccinations served as donors. The CDR3 contains 17 residues. Unmatched junction bases numbered 13, after V lost 4 bases and J lost 6 bases. Germline-derived CDR1 and CDR2 are MNHEY and SMNVEV (reference sequence). This TCR derives from a woman in her 30s in good health. The sequencing sample was made of naive CD4+ T cells sorted from blood. Sample subset: CD45RA+ positively selected. The chain uses TRBV27 and TRBJ1-4; 8 bases are a match to TRBD1. This CDR3 is CASSSEPRTGRHEKLFF. The DNA for the CDR3 is TGTGCCAGCAGTTCCGAACCCCGGACAGGGCGCCATGAAAAACTGTTTTTT.